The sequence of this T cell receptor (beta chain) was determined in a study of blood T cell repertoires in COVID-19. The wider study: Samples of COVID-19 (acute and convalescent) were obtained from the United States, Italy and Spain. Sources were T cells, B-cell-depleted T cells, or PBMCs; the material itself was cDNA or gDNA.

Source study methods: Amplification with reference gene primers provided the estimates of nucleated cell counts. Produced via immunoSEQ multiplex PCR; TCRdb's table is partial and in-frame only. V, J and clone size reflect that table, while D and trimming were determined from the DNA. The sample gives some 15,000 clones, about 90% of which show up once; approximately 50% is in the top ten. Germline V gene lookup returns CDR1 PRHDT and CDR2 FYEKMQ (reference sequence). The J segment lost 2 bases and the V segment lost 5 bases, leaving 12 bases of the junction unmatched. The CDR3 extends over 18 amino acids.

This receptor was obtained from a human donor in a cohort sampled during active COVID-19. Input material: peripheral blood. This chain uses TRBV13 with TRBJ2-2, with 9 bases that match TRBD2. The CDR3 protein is CASSLTSGRDFNTGELFF. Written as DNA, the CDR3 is TGTGCCAGCAGCCTAACTAGCGGGCGGGACTTTAACACCGGGGAGCTGTTTTTT.